This T cell receptor beta chain was sequenced in a study of CD8+CD57+ T cells in acquired aplastic anemia. Study results and caveats: Levels of CD8+ Simpson's diversity were not significantly distinct in patients versus controls.

It was patients with CD8+CD57+ cell expansion by flow cytometry who were chosen for sequencing. All patients were therapy-naive when blood was sampled. This clonotype showed up just once. The antigen is undetermined. The template used for profiling TCR beta VDJ and CDR3 was genomic DNA. TCRdb fed the reads into MiXCR, producing one record per CDR3 protein. Of 200,000 to 250,000 distinct CDR3 sequences listed, about 62% were seen once; the top ten hold about 60%. This sequence was found in a human donor with aplastic anemia. Sequenced: sorted CD4+, CD8+, or CD8+CD57+ T cells (not recorded which) from PBMCs.

CDR3 bases: TGCAGTGCTAGAGATGGGGGGGGGTCCTACGAGCAGTACTTC. It is translated as CSARDGGGSYEQYF. The chain uses TRBV20-1 and TRBJ2-7; TRBD2 matches 7 bases. The CDR3 contains 14 residues. The J segment lost 1 base and the V segment lost 0 bases, leaving 3 bases of the junction unmatched. CDR1 is DFQATT and CDR2 is SNEGSKA in the germline V gene (reference sequence).